The 5 T cell receptor beta chains below were found in one sample sequenced in a study of blood T cell repertoires in COVID-19. TCRdb keeps only in-frame clones here, not all; method: immunoSEQ multiplex PCR. The top ten hold less than 35% of the sample, which has roughly 85,000 clones, approximately 90% seen once. The sequenced sample was peripheral blood. The receptors derive from a man aged 50 to 60 with active or convalescent COVID-19.

The chain carries TRBV4-3 and TRBJ2-1; 13 bases are shared with TRBD2. Germline V gene sequence: CDR1 LGHNA, CDR2 YSLEER. Trimming removed 4 bases from V and 0 bases from J; junction bases left unmatched: 3. The CDR3 covers 17 residues. CDR3 in DNA: TGCGCCAGCAGCCGCCGACTAGCGGGGGGCTCCTACAATGAGCAGTTCTTC. Translation gives CASSRRLAGGSYNEQFF.

For the CDR3, the DNA is TGTGCCAGCAGTGAAGCCCAAGGGGGGGCCTATGAGCAGTTCTTC. Translating it yields CASSEAQGGAYEQFF. This chain connects TRBV2 to TRBJ2-1; perhaps TRBD2 as D (7 bases). The CDR3 length is 15 residues. V was trimmed by 0 bases and J by 8 bases, leaving 14 bases between them. The V gene's germline CDR1 is SNHLY and CDR2 FYNNEI.

This clone has a single count. The V call is TRBV6-6, the J call TRBJ2-7; TRBD1 matches 8 bases. V lost 7 bases to trimming and J lost 3 bases; unmatched junction nucleotides: 8. The CDR3 totals 14 residues. Germline assignment: CDR1 MNHNY and CDR2 SVGAGI (reference sequence). The DNA for the CDR3 is TGTGCCAGCACCTCAGGGGACAGGCACTACGAGCAGTACTTC. Translating gives CASTSGDRHYEQYF.

This chain connects TRBV18 to TRBJ2-2; 7 positions agree with TRBD1. From germline, CDR1 is KGHSH and CDR2 LQKENI. The CDR3 extends over 13 amino acids. The junction had 1 base not matched to a gene; V was cut back by 3 bases and J by 6 bases. CDR3 sequence (DNA): TGTGCCAGCTCACCGAGGGGGCCCGGGGAGCTGTTTTTT. It specifies CASSPRGPGELFF.

The chain joins TRBV5-1 to TRBJ1-1, with 9 bases lining up with TRBD1. Germline lookup yields CDR1 SGHRS and CDR2 YFSETQ. Trimming at V came to 4 bases and at J to 0 bases, leaving 10 bases not matched to a gene. The CDR3 extends over 17 amino acids. The CDR3 nucleotides are TGCGCCAGCAGCCCCCCCCCGGGACAGGGTATGAACACTGAAGCTTTCTTT. Translated, it gives CASSPPPGQGMNTEAFF.